The 23 T cell receptor beta chains listed next were all sequenced from one sample in a study of PD-1 blockade in mismatch repair-deficient tumors. Profiling relied on immunoSEQ multiplex PCR, and the TCRdb table lists in-frame clones only, not all of them. The sample lists about 39,000 clones; 65% to 85% were seen once. Specimen: PBMCs, collected 38 to 40 weeks after starting pembrolizumab. The receptors come from an adult with mismatch repair-deficient cancer.

The chain has TRBV11-3 and TRBJ2-7; 11 nucleotides match TRBD2. The CDR3 length is 15 residues. CDR1 and CDR2 (germline): SGHNT, YENEEA. With 5 bases clipped from V and 7 bases from J, the junction kept 10 bases outside the gene matches. The CDR3 DNA reads as TGTGCCAGCAGCATTAGCGGGAGGGCCAACGGAGAGCAGTACTTC. This gives the protein CASSISGRANGEQYF.

The chain employs TRBV6-1 and TRBJ2-7; TRBD1 is a possible D gene (6 bases). V was clipped by 4 bases and J by 5 bases, with 12 bases between them. Germline V gives CDR1 MNHNS, CDR2 SASEGT. The CDR3 extends over 13 amino acids. Written as DNA, the CDR3 is TGTGCCAGCAGTGGATATACAGGGCACGAGCAGTACTTC. Translation gives CASSGYTGHEQYF.

The chain carries TRBV2 and TRBJ2-5; 8 nucleotides align to TRBD1. TRBJ2-7 matches the DNA end more closely, so the J call is doubtful. Germline V gene sequence: CDR1 SNHLY, CDR2 FYNNEI. The CDR3 has 15 amino acids. Here the CDR3 DNA reads TGTGCCAGCAGTCGGCCGGACAGGGTCGCCTACGAGCAGTACTTC. Translating gives CASSRPDRVAYEQYF.

Worth noting for this clone: Other DNA variants within this sample encode the same CDR3. The V and J genes are TRBV6-1 and TRBJ2-1; TRBD2 matches 9 bases. Germline-derived CDR1 and CDR2 are MNHNS and SASEGT. After removal of 0 bases from V and 1 base from J, the junction contained 1 base not matched to a gene. The CDR3 runs 16 residues. The CDR3 coding sequence is TGTGCCAGCAGTGAAGCCCTAGCGGGATCCTACAATGAGCAGTTCTTC. It translates to CASSEALAGSYNEQFF.

V usage is TRBV7-9 and J usage is TRBJ2-1; 9 nucleotides match TRBD2. Per the germline V gene, CDR1 is SEHNR and CDR2 is FQNEAQ (reference sequence). The CDR3 is made up of 14 amino acids. Unmatched junction bases numbered 7, after V lost 1 base and J lost 12 bases. The CDR3 bases are TGTGCCAGCAGCTTAGGGGTAGCGGGAGCGGGGCAGTTCTTC. As protein: CASSLGVAGAGQFF. The entire variable domain, with the rest obtained from reference TRBV7-9 and TRBJ2-1, is as follows: DTGVSQNPRHKITKRGQNVTFRCDPISEHNRLYWYRQTLGQGPEFLTYFQNEAQLEKSRLLSDRFSAERPKGSFSTLEIQRTEQGDSAMYLCASSLGVAGAGQFFGPGTRLTVL.

This sequence joins TRBV27 and TRBJ2-4; TRBD2 aligns across 13 bases. Germline CDR1 and CDR2: MNHEY and SMNVEV (reference sequence). Trimming removed 5 bases from V and 2 bases from J; junction bases left unmatched: 3. CDR3 length equals 16 residues. The CDR3 bases are TGTGCCAGCAGTCCGGGACTAGCGGGGTCCAAAAACATTCAGTACTTC. Translated, it gives CASSPGLAGSKNIQYF.

The rearrangement uses TRBV4-1 and TRBJ2-1; the match to TRBD2 covers 12 bases. The V gene end was trimmed by 4 bases and the J gene end by 6 bases; junction bases not matched to a gene: 1. CDR3 length: 14 residues. The germline gives CDR1 MGHRA, CDR2 YSYEKL. CDR3 nucleotides: TGCGCCAGCAGCCCGACTAGCGGGAGCAATGAGCAGTTCTTC. Translating it yields CASSPTSGSNEQFF.

Only a few counts were recorded for this clone. The V gene is TRBV5-6, the J gene TRBJ2-7; 9 nucleotides match TRBD1. This CDR3 comprises 16 residues. Germline loops: CDR1 SGHDT, CDR2 YYEEEE. V was pared by 5 bases and J by 3 bases, with 12 bases of the junction left unmatched. CDR3 residues: CASRIIYRGQNYEQYF. The CDR3 DNA sequence: TGTGCCAGCAGAATCATATACAGGGGGCAGAACTACGAGCAGTACTTC.

The chain joins TRBV28 to TRBJ2-7; D call uncertain. CDR1 is MDHEN, CDR2 SYDVKM, per germline. CDR3 length: 12 amino acids. Deletions cut 10 bases from V and 2 bases from J, with 12 bases between. The DNA of the CDR3 is TGTGCCACCAAGTCAGAACCCTACGAGCAGTACTTC. This codes for CATKSEPYEQYF.

V and J are TRBV7-9 and TRBJ2-3; no definite D call. Germline lookup yields CDR1 SEHNR and CDR2 FQNEAQ (reference sequence). V was cut by 2 bases and J by 0 bases, with 15 bases left in between. This CDR3 spans 17 amino acids. CDR3 sequence reads: CASSLLLASPSTDTQYF. The CDR3 nucleotides read TGTGCCAGCAGCTTATTACTCGCGAGTCCAAGCACAGATACGCAGTATTTT.

The chain couples TRBV30 to TRBJ1-5, with 7 bases fitting TRBD1. The germline V gene encodes CDR1 GTSNPN and CDR2 SVGIG (reference sequence). The CDR3 has 15 amino acids. Losses at the gene ends were 2 bases for V and 2 bases for J; bases not matched to a gene: 6. As DNA, the CDR3 is TGTGCCTGGAGTCCTCAGGGGGTGGGCAATCAGCCCCAGCATTTT. It encodes CAWSPQGVGNQPQHF.

Only one count was recorded for this clone. The chain uses TRBV7-3 and TRBJ2-1; D is perhaps TRBD1 (6 bases). This CDR3 is 14 amino acids long. CDR1 and CDR2 from the germline V gene are SGHTA and FQGTGA. Trimming took off 4 bases at V and 4 bases at J, with 11 bases between the two ends. Here the CDR3 reads CASSWGQTYNEQFF. As DNA, the CDR3 is TGTGCCAGCAGCTGGGGACAAACTTACAATGAGCAGTTCTTC.

The chain is built from TRBV19 and TRBJ2-3, with 12 nucleotides matching TRBD2. This CDR3 region has 16 residues. Germline assignment: CDR1 LNHDA and CDR2 SQIVND (reference sequence). J gave up 4 bases and V 2 bases, and 4 bases lay outside the gene matches. CDR3 DNA: TGTGCCAGTAGTATATCGACTAGCGGGAGTGCAGATACGCAGTATTTT. It translates to CASSISTSGSADTQYF. Full variable domain (outside the CDR3, taken from reference TRBV19 and TRBJ2-3): DGGITQSPKYLFRKEGQNVTLSCEQNLNHDAMYWYRQDPGQGLRLIYYSQIVNDFQKGDIAEGYSVSREKKESFPLTVTSAQKNPTAFYLCASSISTSGSADTQYFGPGTRLTVL.

The V gene is TRBV5-4, the J gene TRBJ2-2; D call uncertain. The CDR3 is 15 amino acids. Germline V lookup: CDR1 SGHNT, CDR2 YYREEE (reference sequence). V lost 3 bases to trimming and J lost 0 bases, with 9 bases between them. This CDR3 reads CASSSETANTGELFF. In nucleotides, the CDR3 is TGTGCCAGCAGCTCTGAAACAGCGAACACCGGGGAGCTGTTTTTT.

CDR3 region: CASSPGQEVNTEAFF. The CDR3 DNA reads TGCGCCAGCAGCCCAGGACAGGAAGTGAACACTGAAGCTTTCTTT. The chain joins TRBV5-1 to TRBJ1-1, with 7 bases fitting TRBD1. V lost 4 bases, J lost 0 bases, and 6 bases stayed unmatched. The germline gives CDR1 SGHRS, CDR2 YFSETQ. The CDR3 loop spans 15 amino acids.

This clone was counted only a few times. The rearrangement joins TRBV13 to TRBJ1-1; 7 bases are a match to TRBD1. This CDR3 has 13 residues. J gave up 1 base and V 5 bases, and 1 base lay outside the gene matches. The germline V gene encodes CDR1 PRHDT and CDR2 FYEKMQ (reference sequence). The CDR3: CASSRDRNTEAFF. The CDR3 DNA reads as TGTGCCAGCAGCAGGGACAGGAACACTGAAGCTTTCTTT. Full variable domain (rest looked up from reference TRBV13 and TRBJ1-1): AAGVIQSPRHLIKEKRETATLKCYPIPRHDTVYWYQQGPGQDPQFLISFYEKMQSDKGSIPDRFSAQQFSDYHSELNMSSLELGDSALYFCASSRDRNTEAFFGQGTRLTVV.

The chain has TRBV2 and TRBJ2-1, with D unresolved. The CDR3 runs 11 residues. Germline values: CDR1 SNHLY, CDR2 FYNNEI. Trimming pared 4 bases from V and 7 bases from J, leaving 5 bases between. The CDR3 DNA reads as TGTGCCAGCAGTGCCGTGAATGAGCAGTTCTTC. It translates to CASSAVNEQFF.

Remarks on this clone: The same CDR3 can be traced to other DNA sequences in this sample. For the CDR3, the DNA is TGTGCCAGCAGCTCTAGCACAGATACGCAGTATTTT. Translating gives CASSSSTDTQYF. This sequence joins TRBV7-9 and TRBJ2-3; the D is unclear. Trimming shortened V by 4 bases and J by 0 bases, and 2 bases separated the two germline ends. The CDR3 extends over 12 amino acids. Germline V gives CDR1 SEHNR, CDR2 FQNEAQ (reference sequence).

V gene TRBV7-3 combines with J gene TRBJ2-1; 8 nucleotides line up with TRBD2. V shed 5 bases, J shed 5 bases, and the junction held 8 bases outside the gene matches. The CDR3 runs 15 residues. The germline V gene encodes CDR1 SGHTA and CDR2 FQGTGA. CDR3 DNA: TGTGCCAGCAGCCCCACACGGACTAGCAACAATGAGCAGTTCTTC. Its translation is CASSPTRTSNNEQFF.

The chain couples TRBV29-1 to TRBJ2-3; 9 bases match TRBD2. The CDR3 has 13 residues. With V trimmed by 4 bases and J by 3 bases, 2 bases remained unmatched. The germline V gene encodes CDR1 SQVTM and CDR2 ANQGSEA. The CDR3 DNA follows: TGCAGCGTTGTTACTAGCGGGACAGATACGCAGTATTTT. Its protein is CSVVTSGTDTQYF.

This clone was counted a single time. The CDR3: CASSERGRSTEAFF. As DNA, the CDR3 is TGTGCCAGCAGTGAAAGGGGGCGCTCGACTGAAGCTTTCTTT. The chain combines TRBV28 with TRBJ1-1; TRBD1 matches at 7 bases. Germline V lookup: CDR1 MDHEN, CDR2 SYDVKM. This CDR3 has 14 residues. V lost 5 bases, J lost 5 bases, and 8 bases stayed unmatched.

A single count supports this clone. The rearrangement joins TRBV27 to TRBJ2-7, with 11 bases lining up with TRBD2. CDR3 length: 15 residues. J gave up 0 bases and V 5 bases, and 3 bases lay outside the gene matches. Germline lookup yields CDR1 MNHEY and CDR2 SMNVEV (reference sequence). CDR3 DNA sequence: TGTGCCAGCAGTGGACTAGCGGGTCCCTCCTACGAGCAGTACTTC. Protein product: CASSGLAGPSYEQYF.

The V and J genes are TRBV30 and TRBJ2-3, with TRBD2 matching over 9 bases. Trimming at V came to 0 bases and at J to 1 base, leaving 8 bases not matched to a gene. Germline V lookup: CDR1 GTSNPN, CDR2 SVGIG (reference sequence). The CDR3 totals 17 residues. CDR3 loop: CAWSVGVAGAGTDTQYF. CDR3 sequence (DNA): TGTGCCTGGAGTGTGGGGGTAGCGGGAGCCGGCACAGATACGCAGTATTTT.